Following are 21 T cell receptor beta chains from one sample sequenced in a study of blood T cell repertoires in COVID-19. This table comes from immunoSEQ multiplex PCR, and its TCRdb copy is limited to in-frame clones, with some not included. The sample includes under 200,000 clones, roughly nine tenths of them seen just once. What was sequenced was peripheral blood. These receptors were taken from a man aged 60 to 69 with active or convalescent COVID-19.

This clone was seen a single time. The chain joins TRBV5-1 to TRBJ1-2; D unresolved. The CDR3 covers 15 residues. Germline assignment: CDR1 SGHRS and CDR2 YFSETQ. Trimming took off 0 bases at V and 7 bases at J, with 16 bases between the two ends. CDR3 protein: CASSLGTPGGSGYTF. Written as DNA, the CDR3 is TGCGCCAGCAGCTTGGGGACCCCAGGAGGATCTGGCTACACCTTC.

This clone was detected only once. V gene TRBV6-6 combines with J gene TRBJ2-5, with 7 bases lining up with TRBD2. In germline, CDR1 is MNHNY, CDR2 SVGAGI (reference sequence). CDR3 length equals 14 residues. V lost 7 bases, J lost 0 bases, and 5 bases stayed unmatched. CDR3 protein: CASTLSGDQETQYF. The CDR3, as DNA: TGTGCCAGCACCCTAAGCGGGGACCAAGAGACCCAGTACTTC.

The CDR3, as DNA: TGTGCCAGTAGTATGTTGGCGGAGAACACCGGGGAGCTGTTTTTT. It codes for CASSMLAENTGELFF. The chain has TRBV19 and TRBJ2-2; D is unclear. CDR3 length equals 15 residues. In germline, CDR1 is LNHDA, CDR2 SQIVND (reference sequence). Trimming stripped 3 bases from V and 1 base from J, with 9 bases between. Full variable domain (rest looked up from reference TRBV19 and TRBJ2-2): DGGITQSPKYLFRKEGQNVTLSCEQNLNHDAMYWYRQDPGQGLRLIYYSQIVNDFQKGDIAEGYSVSREKKESFPLTVTSAQKNPTAFYLCASSMLAENTGELFFGEGSRLTVL.

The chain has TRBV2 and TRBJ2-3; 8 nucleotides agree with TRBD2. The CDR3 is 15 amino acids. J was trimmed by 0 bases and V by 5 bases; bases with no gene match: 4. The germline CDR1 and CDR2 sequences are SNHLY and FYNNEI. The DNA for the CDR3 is TGTGCCAGCAGTAATAGCGGGGTTAGCACAGATACGCAGTATTTT. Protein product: CASSNSGVSTDTQYF.

The CDR3 is CASRPNKGVGKLFF. CDR3 DNA sequence: TGTGCCAGCAGACCCAACAAGGGGGTCGGAAAACTGTTTTTT. The rearrangement uses TRBV2 and TRBJ1-4, with TRBD1 as a possible D gene (6 bases). This CDR3 is built from 14 residues. Per germline, CDR1 SNHLY and CDR2 FYNNEI. V lost 6 bases and J lost 10, with 18 bases in between. Variable domain in full (rest from reference TRBV2 and TRBJ1-4): EPEVTQTPSHQVTQMGQEVILRCVPISNHLYFYWYRQILGQKVEFLVSFYNNEISEKSEIFDDQFSVERPDGSNFTLKIRSTKLEDSAMYFCASRPNKGVGKLFFGSGTQLSVL.

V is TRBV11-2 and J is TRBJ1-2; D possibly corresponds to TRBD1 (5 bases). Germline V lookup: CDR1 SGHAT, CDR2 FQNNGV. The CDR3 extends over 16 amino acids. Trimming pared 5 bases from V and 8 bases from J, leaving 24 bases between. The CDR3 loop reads CASSPGARGRRVGYTF. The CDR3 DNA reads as TGTGCCAGCAGCCCTGGGGCCCGTGGGCGGAGAGTCGGCTACACCTTC.

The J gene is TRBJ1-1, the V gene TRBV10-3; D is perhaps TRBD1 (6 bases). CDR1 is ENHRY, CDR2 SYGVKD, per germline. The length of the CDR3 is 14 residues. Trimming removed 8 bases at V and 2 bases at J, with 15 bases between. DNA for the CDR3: TGTGCCATCTTCCCCGGGGGGGCCAACACTGAAGCTTTCTTT. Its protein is CAIFPGGANTEAFF.

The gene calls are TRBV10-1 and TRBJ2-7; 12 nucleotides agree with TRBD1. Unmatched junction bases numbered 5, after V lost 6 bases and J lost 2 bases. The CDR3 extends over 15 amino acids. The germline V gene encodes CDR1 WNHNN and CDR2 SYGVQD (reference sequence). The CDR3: CASSPGTGGPYEQYF. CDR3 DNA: TGCGCCAGCAGCCCCGGGACAGGGGGCCCCTACGAGCAGTACTTC.

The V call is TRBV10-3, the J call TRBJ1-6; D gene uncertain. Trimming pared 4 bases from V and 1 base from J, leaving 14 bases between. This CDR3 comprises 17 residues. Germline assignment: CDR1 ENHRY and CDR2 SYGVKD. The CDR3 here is CAISGGVAESYNSPLHF. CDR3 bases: TGTGCCATCAGTGGCGGGGTGGCAGAATCCTATAATTCACCCCTCCACTTT.

The CDR3 region is CASSYSGGARYGYTF. CDR3 coding DNA: TGTGCCAGCAGTTACTCCGGGGGGGCCCGCTATGGCTACACCTTC. This rearrangement joins TRBV6-5 to TRBJ1-2; D is perhaps TRBD1 (6 bases). The CDR3 contains 15 residues. The germline V gene encodes CDR1 MNHEY and CDR2 SVGAGI. The V gene lost 0 bases and the J gene lost 4 bases, with 12 bases spanning the gap.

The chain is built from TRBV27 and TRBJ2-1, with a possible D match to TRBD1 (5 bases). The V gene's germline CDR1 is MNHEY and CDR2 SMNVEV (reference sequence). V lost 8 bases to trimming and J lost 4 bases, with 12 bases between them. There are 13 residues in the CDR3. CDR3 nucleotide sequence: TGTGCCAGCGGGGCCGGGCAATACAATGAGCAGTTCTTC. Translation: CASGAGQYNEQFF.

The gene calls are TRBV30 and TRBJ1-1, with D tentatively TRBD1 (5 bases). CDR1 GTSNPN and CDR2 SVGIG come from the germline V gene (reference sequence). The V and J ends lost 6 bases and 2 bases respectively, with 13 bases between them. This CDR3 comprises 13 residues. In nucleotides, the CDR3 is TGTGCCTGTGCGGGGCAGGGAAACACTGAAGCTTTCTTT. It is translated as CACAGQGNTEAFF. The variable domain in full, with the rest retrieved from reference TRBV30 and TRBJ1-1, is SQTIHQWPATLVQPVGSPLSLECTVEGTSNPNLYWYRQAAGRGLQLLFYSVGIGQISSEVPQNLSASRPQDRQFILSSKKLLLSDSGFYLCACAGQGNTEAFFGQGTRLTVV.

The CDR3 sequence: CSVERGQGGAYEQYF. The DNA of the CDR3 is TGCAGCGTTGAACGAGGGCAAGGGGGGGCCTACGAGCAGTACTTC. The J gene is TRBJ2-7, the V gene TRBV29-1, with D perhaps TRBD2 (7 bases). The germline CDR1 and CDR2 sequences are SQVTM and ANQGSEA. Trimming cost V 2 bases and J 2 bases, with 16 bases left between them. There are 15 residues in the CDR3.

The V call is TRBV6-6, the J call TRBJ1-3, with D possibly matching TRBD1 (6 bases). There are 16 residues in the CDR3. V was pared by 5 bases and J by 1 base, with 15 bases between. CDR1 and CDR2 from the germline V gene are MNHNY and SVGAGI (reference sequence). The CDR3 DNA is TGTGCCAGCAGTCCGACCGAGGGACAATCTGGAAACACCATATATTTT. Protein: CASSPTEGQSGNTIYF.

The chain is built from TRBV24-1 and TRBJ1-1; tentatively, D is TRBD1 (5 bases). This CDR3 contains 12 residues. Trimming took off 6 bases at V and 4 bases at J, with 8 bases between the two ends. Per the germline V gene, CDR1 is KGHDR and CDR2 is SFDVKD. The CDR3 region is CATSTGATEAFF. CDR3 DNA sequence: TGTGCCACCAGTACAGGAGCCACTGAAGCTTTCTTT.

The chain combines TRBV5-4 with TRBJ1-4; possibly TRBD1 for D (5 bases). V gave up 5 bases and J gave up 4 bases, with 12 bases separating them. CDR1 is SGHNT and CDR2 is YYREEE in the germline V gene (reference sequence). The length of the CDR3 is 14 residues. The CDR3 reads CASRRDGGNEKLFF. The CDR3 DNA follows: TGTGCCAGCAGGAGGGACGGGGGTAATGAAAAACTGTTTTTT.

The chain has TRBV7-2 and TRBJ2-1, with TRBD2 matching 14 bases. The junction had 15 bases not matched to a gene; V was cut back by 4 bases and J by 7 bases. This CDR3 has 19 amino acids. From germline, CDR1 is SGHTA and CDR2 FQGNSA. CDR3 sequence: CASSSLIRLAGGDWNEQFF. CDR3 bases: TGTGCCAGCAGCTCCCTAATTAGACTAGCGGGGGGGGACTGGAATGAGCAGTTCTTC.

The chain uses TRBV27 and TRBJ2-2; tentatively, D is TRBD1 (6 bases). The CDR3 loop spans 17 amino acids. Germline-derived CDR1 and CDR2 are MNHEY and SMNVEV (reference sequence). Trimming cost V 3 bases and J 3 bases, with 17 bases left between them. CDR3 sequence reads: CASSFPRGTRDTGELFF. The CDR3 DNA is TGTGCCAGCAGTTTCCCAAGGGGGACACGCGACACCGGGGAGCTGTTTTTT.

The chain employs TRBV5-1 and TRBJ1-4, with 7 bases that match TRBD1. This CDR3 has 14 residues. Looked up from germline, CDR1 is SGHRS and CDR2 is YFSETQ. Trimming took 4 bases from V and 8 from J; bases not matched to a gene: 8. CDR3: CASSPDREEEKLFF. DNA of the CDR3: TGCGCCAGCAGCCCTGACAGGGAGGAGGAAAAACTGTTTTTT.

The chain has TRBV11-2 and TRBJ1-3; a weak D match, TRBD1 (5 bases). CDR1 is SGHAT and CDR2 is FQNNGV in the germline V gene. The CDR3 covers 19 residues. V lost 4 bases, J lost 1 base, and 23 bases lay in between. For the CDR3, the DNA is TGTGCCAGCAGCTCAATTCGGGGCGCAGGACTAAGGTCTGGAAACACCATATATTTT. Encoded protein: CASSSIRGAGLRSGNTIYF.

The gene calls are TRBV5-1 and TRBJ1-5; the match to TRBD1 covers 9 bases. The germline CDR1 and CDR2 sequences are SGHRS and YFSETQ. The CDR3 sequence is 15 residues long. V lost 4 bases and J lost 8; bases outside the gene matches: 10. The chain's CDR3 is CASSPGTGSMEPQHF. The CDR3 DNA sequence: TGCGCCAGCAGCCCAGGGACAGGGAGTATGGAGCCCCAGCATTTT.